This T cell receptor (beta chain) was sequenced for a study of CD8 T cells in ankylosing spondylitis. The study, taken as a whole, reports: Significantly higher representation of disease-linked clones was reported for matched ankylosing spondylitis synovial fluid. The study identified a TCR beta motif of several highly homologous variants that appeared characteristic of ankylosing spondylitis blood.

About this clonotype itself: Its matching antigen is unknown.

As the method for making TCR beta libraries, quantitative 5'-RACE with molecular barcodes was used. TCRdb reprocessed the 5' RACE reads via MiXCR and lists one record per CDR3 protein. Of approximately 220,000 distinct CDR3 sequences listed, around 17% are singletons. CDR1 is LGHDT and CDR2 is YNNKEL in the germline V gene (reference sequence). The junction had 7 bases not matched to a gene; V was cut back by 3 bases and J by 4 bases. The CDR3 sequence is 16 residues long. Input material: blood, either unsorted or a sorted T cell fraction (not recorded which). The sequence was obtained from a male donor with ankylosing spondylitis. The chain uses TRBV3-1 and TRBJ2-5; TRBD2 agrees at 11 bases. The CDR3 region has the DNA TGTGCCAGCAGCCAGTACCCGGGACTAGCGGCAGAGACCCAGTACTTC. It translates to CASSQYPGLAAETQYF.